The 10 T cell receptor beta chains below come from one sample, sequenced in a study of blood T cell repertoires in COVID-19. Sequenced by immunoSEQ multiplex PCR; TCRdb stores in-frame clones only, minus some. The sample shows 35,000 to 50,000 clones, around four fifths of them seen only once. The sample consisted of peripheral blood. These receptors all come from a woman older than 75 with acute or convalescent COVID-19.

This chain uses TRBV6-5 with TRBJ2-3; TRBD1 agrees at 8 bases. Unmatched junction bases numbered 6, after V lost 0 bases and J lost 4 bases. In germline, CDR1 is MNHEY, CDR2 SVGAGI. The CDR3 length is 16 residues. The CDR3 DNA sequence: TGTGCCAGCAGTTACTCGGGGACAGGTTCCCCAGATACGCAGTATTTT. Translated, it gives CASSYSGTGSPDTQYF.

This clone was observed a handful of times. V gene TRBV7-2 combines with J gene TRBJ1-4; 7 positions agree with TRBD1. Germline loops: CDR1 SGHTA, CDR2 FQGNSA. V trimming: 5 bases; J trimming: 3 bases; junction bases outside the gene matches: 6. This CDR3 has 15 residues. The CDR3 DNA reads TGTGCCAGCAGCCCCATGACAGGGTCTAATGAAAAACTGTTTTTT. This encodes CASSPMTGSNEKLFF.

V and J are TRBV3-1 (or the pseudogene TRBV3-2) and TRBJ1-3, with a weak D call TRBD1 (5 bases). The CDR3 contains 16 residues. Germline V gene sequence: CDR1 LGHDT, CDR2 YNNKEL (reference sequence). The germline V and J ends were trimmed by 0 bases and 2 bases, with 11 bases remaining between them. The CDR3 DNA follows: TGTGCCAGCAGCCAAGATGCAACAGGTACTGGAAACACCATATATTTT. Translation: CASSQDATGTGNTIYF.

In regard to this clone: Additional DNA sequences in this sample encode the identical CDR3. This rearrangement joins TRBV19 to TRBJ1-1, with 9 bases matching TRBD1. Germline values: CDR1 LNHDA, CDR2 SQIVND (reference sequence). After removal of 3 bases from V and 5 bases from J, the junction contained 1 base not matched to a gene. The CDR3 is 13 residues long. CDR3 sequence (DNA): TGTGCCAGTAGTATTGGACAGGGGACTGAAGCTTTCTTT. It specifies CASSIGQGTEAFF.

V and J are TRBV5-1 and TRBJ2-7; 7 nucleotides agree with TRBD2. The CDR3 sequence is 17 residues long. The germline gives CDR1 SGHRS, CDR2 YFSETQ. Germline trimming cut 3 bases from V and 4 bases from J; bases unmatched to any gene: 16. The CDR3 DNA is TGCGCCAGCAGCTCTGGTCGGGTGGAGCGGGGAGGTTACGAGCAGTACTTC. It encodes CASSSGRVERGGYEQYF.

The chain employs TRBV18 and TRBJ1-2, with 11 bases fitting TRBD1. With 3 bases clipped from V and 4 bases from J, the junction kept 4 bases outside the gene matches. The CDR3 length is 15 residues. Germline V CDR1 and CDR2: KGHSH, LQKENI. CDR3 nucleotides: TGTGCCAGCTCACCCGGGACAGGGGGTAGCTATGGCTACACCTTC. Its translation: CASSPGTGGSYGYTF.

The J gene is TRBJ1-2, the V gene TRBV6-5; D is ambiguous. Germline V gene lookup returns CDR1 MNHEY and CDR2 SVGAGI. Trimming took off 0 bases at V and 3 bases at J, with 5 bases between the two ends. The CDR3 is made up of 13 amino acids. CDR3 residues: CASSYSWHYGYTF. CDR3 DNA: TGTGCCAGCAGTTACTCGTGGCACTATGGCTACACCTTC.

This rearrangement joins TRBV30 to TRBJ1-1; D is ambiguous. Germline assignment: CDR1 GTSNPN and CDR2 SVGIG (reference sequence). Trimming pared 4 bases from V and 1 base from J, leaving 10 bases between. The CDR3 contains 13 residues. CDR3 sequence reads: CAWKLSGNTEAFF. The CDR3 DNA is TGTGCCTGGAAGCTTTCAGGGAACACTGAAGCTTTCTTT.

The V gene is TRBV18, the J gene TRBJ1-3; 8 positions match TRBD1. Germline V gives CDR1 KGHSH, CDR2 LQKENI. Trimming removed 3 bases from V and 0 bases from J; junction bases left unmatched: 4. The CDR3 length is 16 residues. The CDR3, as DNA: TGTGCCAGCTCACCGTTCACAGGGGGCTCTGGAAACACCATATATTTT. Translation gives CASSPFTGGSGNTIYF.

The sample holds one count of this clone. One junction end does not reproduce the germline sequence, and a read error may be involved. The chain joins TRBV12-3 or TRBV12-4 to TRBJ1-2; TRBD1 might be the D (6 bases). The CDR3 spans 12 residues. The chain's CDR3 is CASSLRGGGDTF. The CDR3 DNA is TGTGCCAGCAGTCTTAGGGGGGGTGGCGACACCTTC.